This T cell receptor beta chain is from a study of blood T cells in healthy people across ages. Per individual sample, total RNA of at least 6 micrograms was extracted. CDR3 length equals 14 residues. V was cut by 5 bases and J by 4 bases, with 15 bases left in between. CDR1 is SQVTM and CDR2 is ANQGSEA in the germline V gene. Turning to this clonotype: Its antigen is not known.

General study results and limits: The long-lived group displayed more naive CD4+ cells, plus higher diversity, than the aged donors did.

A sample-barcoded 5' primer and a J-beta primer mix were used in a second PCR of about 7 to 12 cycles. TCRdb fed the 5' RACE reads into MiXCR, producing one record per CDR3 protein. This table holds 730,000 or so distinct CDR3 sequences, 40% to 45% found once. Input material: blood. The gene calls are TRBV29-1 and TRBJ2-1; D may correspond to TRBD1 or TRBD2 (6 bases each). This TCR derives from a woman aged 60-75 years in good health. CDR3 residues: CSVSGAALYNEQFF. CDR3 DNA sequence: TGCAGCGTTTCGGGGGCCGCATTATACAATGAGCAGTTCTTC.